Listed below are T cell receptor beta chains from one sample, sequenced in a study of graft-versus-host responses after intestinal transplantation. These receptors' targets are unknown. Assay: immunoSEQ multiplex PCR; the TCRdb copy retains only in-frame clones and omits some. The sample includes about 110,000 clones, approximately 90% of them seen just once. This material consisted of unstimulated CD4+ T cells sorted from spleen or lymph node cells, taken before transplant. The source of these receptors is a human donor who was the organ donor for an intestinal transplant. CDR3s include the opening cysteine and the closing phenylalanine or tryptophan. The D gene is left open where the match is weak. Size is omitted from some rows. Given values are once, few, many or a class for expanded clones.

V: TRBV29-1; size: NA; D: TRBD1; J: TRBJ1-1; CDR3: CSVVLQGRHTEAFF; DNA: TGCAGCGTTGTCCTACAGGGGAGGCACACTGAAGCTTTCTTT
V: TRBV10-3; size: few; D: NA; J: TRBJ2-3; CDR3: CAISEKGNRGANTQYF; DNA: TGTGCCATCAGTGAGAAAGGGAATAGAGGGGCAAATACGCAGTATTTT
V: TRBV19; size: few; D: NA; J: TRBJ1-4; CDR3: CASLGELRKLFF; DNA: TGTGCCAGTCTTGGAGAACTACGAAAACTGTTTTTT
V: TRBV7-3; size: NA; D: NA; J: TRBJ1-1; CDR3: CASSRGGPNTEAFF; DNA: TGTGCCAGCAGCCGTGGGGGGCCGAACACTGAAGCTTTCTTT
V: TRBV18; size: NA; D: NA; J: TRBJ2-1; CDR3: CASSPPYGQSQDGEQFF; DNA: TGTGCCAGCTCACCGCCTTATGGACAGTCTCAGGACGGTGAGCAGTTCTTC
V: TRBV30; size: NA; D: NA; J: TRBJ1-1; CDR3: CAWSVGLSGAFF; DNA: TGTGCCTGGAGTGTAGGTTTGAGTGGGGCTTTCTTT
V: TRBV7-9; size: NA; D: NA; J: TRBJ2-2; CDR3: CASSRIITGELFF; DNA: TGTGCCAGCAGCCGGATCATCACCGGGGAGCTGTTTTTT
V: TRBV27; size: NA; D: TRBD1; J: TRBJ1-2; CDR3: CASGQGFYGYTF; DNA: TGTGCCAGTGGACAGGGGTTCTATGGCTACACCTTC
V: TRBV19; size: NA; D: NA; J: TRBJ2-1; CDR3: CASSSLGVAAASREQFF; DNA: TGTGCCAGTAGTTCCCTCGGGGTAGCCGCGGCTAGCAGGGAGCAGTTCTTC
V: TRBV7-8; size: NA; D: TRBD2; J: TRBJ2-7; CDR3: CASSLDNGGSSSYEQYF; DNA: TGTGCCAGCAGCTTAGACAATGGCGGGAGTAGCTCCTACGAGCAGTACTTC
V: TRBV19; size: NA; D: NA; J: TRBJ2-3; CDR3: CASSRDGRTDTQYF; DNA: TGTGCCAGTAGTCGGGACGGCCGCACAGATACGCAGTATTTT
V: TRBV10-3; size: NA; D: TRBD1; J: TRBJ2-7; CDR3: CATTSGGAYEQYF; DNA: TGTGCCACAACCTCAGGGGGAGCCTACGAGCAGTACTTC
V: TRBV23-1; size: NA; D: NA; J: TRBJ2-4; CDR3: CASSTLRAPKNIQYF; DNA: TGCGCCAGCAGTACCCTCAGGGCCCCCAAAAACATTCAGTACTTC
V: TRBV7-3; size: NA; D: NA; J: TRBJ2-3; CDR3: CASSGGYTQYF; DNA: TGTGCCAGCAGCGGGGGGTATACGCAGTATTTT
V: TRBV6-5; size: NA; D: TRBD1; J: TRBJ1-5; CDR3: CASSLGTGLNQPQHF; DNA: TGTGCCAGCAGTCTTGGGACAGGTTTAAATCAGCCCCAGCATTTT
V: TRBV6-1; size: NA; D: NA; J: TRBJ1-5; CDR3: CASSEAGAQQPQHF; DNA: TGTGCCAGCAGTGAAGCGGGGGCGCAACAGCCCCAGCATTTT
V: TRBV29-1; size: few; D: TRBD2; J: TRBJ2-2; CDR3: CSVGGSAGELFF; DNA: TGCAGCGTCGGGGGGAGCGCCGGGGAGCTGTTTTTT
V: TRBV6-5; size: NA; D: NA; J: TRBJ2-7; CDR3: CASSYVGPYEQYF; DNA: TGTGCCAGCAGTTACGTTGGTCCCTACGAGCAGTACTTC
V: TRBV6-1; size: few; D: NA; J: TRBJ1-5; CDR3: CASRGGARNQPQHF; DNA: TGTGCCAGCAGAGGGGGGGCTCGGAATCAGCCCCAGCATTTT